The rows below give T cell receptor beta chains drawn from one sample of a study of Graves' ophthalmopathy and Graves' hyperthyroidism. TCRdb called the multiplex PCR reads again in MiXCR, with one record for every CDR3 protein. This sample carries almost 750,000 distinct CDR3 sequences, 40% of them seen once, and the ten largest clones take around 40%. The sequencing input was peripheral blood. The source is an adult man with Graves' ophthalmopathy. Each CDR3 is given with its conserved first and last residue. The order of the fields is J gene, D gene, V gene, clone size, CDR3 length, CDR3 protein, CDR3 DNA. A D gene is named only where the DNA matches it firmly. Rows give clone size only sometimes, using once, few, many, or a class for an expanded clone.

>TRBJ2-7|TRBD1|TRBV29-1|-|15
CSVEDWQGVASEQYF
TGCAGCGTTGAAGATTGGCAGGGGGTGGCGAGTGAGCAGTACTTC
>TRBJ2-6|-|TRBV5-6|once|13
CASSLVGRGVLTF
TGTGCCAGCAGCTTGGTTGGCCGCGGCGTCCTGACTTTC
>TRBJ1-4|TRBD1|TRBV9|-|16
CASSVGTGATNEKLFF
TGTGCCAGCAGCGTAGGGACAGGGGCAACTAATGAAAAACTGTTTTTT
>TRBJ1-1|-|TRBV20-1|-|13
CSARGGGETEAFF
TGCAGTGCTAGAGGGGGCGGGGAGACTGAAGCTTTCTTT
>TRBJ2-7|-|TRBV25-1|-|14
CAISEGRHSNEQYF
TGTGCCATCAGTGAGGGACGGCATTCCAACGAGCAGTACTTC
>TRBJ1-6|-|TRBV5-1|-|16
CASSLGVGQGGSPLHF
TGCGCCAGCAGCCTGGGAGTAGGGCAGGGCGGATCACCCCTCCACTTT
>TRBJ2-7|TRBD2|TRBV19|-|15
CASSTAGLRSYEQYF
TGTGCCAGTAGTACAGCGGGGTTACGGTCCTACGAGCAGTACTTC
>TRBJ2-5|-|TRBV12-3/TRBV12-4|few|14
CASSPWAGEETQYF
TGTGCCAGCTCACCATGGGCAGGGGAGGAGACCCAGTACTTC
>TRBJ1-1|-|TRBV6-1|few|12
CASSEGPGAAFF
TGTGCCAGCAGTGAAGGGCCGGGTGCGGCTTTCTTT
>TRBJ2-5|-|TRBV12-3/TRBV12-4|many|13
CASSRDHRETQYF
TGTGCCAGCAGTAGGGACCATCGGGAGACCCAGTACTTC
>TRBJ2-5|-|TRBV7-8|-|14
CASSLAAGNQPQYF
TGTGCCAGCAGCTTAGCGGCAGGGAATCAGCCCCAGTACTTC
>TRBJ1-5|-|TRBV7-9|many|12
CASSPAGQPQHF
TGTGCCAGCAGCCCCGCGGGGCAGCCCCAGCATTTT
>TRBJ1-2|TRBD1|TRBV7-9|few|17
CASSPRSNRGTNYGYTF
TGTGCCAGCAGCCCGAGAAGTAACAGGGGGACTAACTATGGCTACACCTTC
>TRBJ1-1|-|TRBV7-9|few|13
CASSLVPYPEAFF
TGTGCCAGCAGCTTAGTTCCCTACCCGGAAGCTTTCTTT
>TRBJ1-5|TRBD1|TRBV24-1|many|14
CATSDPGTGRAQHF
TGTGCCACCAGTGACCCAGGGACAGGGCGGGCCCAGCATTTT
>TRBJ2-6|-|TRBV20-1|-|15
CSARRGNSGVNVLTF
TGCAGTGCTAGACGAGGGAACTCTGGGGTCAACGTCCTGACTTTC
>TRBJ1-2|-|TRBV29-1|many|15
CSVEPPGGSDYGYTF
TGCAGCGTTGAACCCCCCGGGGGCTCGGACTATGGCTACACCTTC
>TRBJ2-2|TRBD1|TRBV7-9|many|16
CASSQSGTGGFGELFF
TGTGCCAGCAGCCAGTCCGGGACAGGGGGCTTCGGGGAGCTGTTTTTT
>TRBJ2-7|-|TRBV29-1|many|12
CSVVLQSYEQYF
TGCAGCGTTGTACTACAGTCCTACGAGCAGTACTTC
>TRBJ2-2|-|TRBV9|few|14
CASSVSANTGELFF
TGTGCCAGCAGCGTGTCCGCGAACACCGGGGAGCTGTTTTTT
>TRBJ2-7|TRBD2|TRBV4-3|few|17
CASSQATGTSGLVEQYF
TGCGCCAGCAGCCAGGCGACGGGGACTAGCGGGTTAGTCGAGCAGTACTTC
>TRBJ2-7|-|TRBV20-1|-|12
CSANDGAHEQYF
TGCAGTGCTAATGATGGGGCCCACGAGCAGTACTTC
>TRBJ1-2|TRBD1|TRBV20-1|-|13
CSANRGTAYGYTF
TGCAGTGCTAACAGGGGGACAGCCTATGGCTACACCTTC
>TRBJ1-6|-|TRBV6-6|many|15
CASSYSADYNSPLHF
TGTGCCAGCAGTTACTCGGCGGACTATAATTCACCCCTCCACTTT
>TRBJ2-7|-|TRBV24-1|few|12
CATSVGGSEQYF
TGTGCCACCAGTGTTGGGGGGAGCGAGCAGTACTTC
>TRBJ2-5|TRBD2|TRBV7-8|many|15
CASSHTSGSGETQYF
TGTGCCAGCAGCCATACTAGCGGGAGCGGAGAGACCCAGTACTTC
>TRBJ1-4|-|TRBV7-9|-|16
CASSRSPGGANEKLFF
TGTGCCAGCAGCCGTTCCCCCGGGGGGGCTAATGAAAAACTGTTTTTT
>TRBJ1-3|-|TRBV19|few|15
CASRLEGLSGNTIYF
TGTGCCAGTAGACTGGAAGGGCTCTCTGGAAACACCATATATTTT
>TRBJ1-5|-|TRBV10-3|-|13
CASSYGVNQPQHF
TGTGCCAGCAGTTACGGCGTAAATCAGCCCCAGCATTTT
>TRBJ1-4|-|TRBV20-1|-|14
CSASDRTTSRKLFF
TGCAGTGCTTCAGACAGAACTACCTCGAGAAAACTGTTTTTT
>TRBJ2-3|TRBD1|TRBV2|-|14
CASDIQGLADTQYF
TGTGCCAGCGATATACAGGGGTTGGCAGATACGCAGTATTTT
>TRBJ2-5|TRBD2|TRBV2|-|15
CASSPTSVTGETQYF
TGTGCCAGCAGCCCGACTAGCGTGACCGGGGAGACCCAGTACTTC
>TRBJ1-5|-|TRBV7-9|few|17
CASSLGVGQGRNQPQHF
TGTGCCAGCAGCTTGGGAGTAGGGCAGGGCAGGAATCAGCCCCAGCATTTT
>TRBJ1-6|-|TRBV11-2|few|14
CASSLSGTNSPLHF
TGTGCCAGCAGCTTATCCGGGACTAATTCACCCCTCCACTTT
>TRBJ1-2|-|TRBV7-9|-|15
CASSLSLGFTYGYTF
TGTGCCAGCAGCTTAAGCCTGGGATTTACCTATGGCTACACCTTC
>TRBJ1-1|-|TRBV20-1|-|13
CSARDLLYTEAFF
TGCAGTGCTAGAGACCTCTTGTACACTGAAGCTTTCTTT
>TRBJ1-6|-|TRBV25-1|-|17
CASSYSNLGARNSPLHF
TGTGCCAGCAGTTACTCGAATCTGGGGGCCCGTAATTCACCCCTCCACTTT
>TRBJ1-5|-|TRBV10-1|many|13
CASSESYNQPQHF
TGCGCCAGCAGTGAGTCCTATAATCAGCCCCAGCATTTT
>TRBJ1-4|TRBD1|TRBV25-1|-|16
CASSAANRGENEKLFF
TGTGCCAGCAGTGCCGCCAACAGGGGGGAGAATGAAAAACTGTTTTTT
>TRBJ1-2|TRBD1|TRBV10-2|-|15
CASSSGTGINYGYTF
TGTGCCAGCAGTTCCGGGACAGGGATTAACTATGGCTACACCTTC
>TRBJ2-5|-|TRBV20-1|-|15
CSARPSGRGLETQYF
TGCAGTGCTAGACCTTCAGGGAGGGGGCTAGAGACCCAGTACTTC
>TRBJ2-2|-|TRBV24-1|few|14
CATSGSGHPGELFF
TGTGCCACCAGTGGATCGGGACATCCCGGGGAGCTGTTTTTT
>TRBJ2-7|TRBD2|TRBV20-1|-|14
CSARDSGNSYEQYF
TGCAGTGCTCGCGATAGCGGGAACTCCTACGAGCAGTACTTC
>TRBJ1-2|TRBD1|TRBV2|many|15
CASSEGQGLNYGYTF
TGTGCCAGCAGTGAGGGACAGGGGTTGAACTATGGCTACACCTTC
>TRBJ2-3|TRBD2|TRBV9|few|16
CASSVESGESTDTQYF
TGTGCCAGCAGCGTAGAAAGCGGGGAGAGCACAGATACGCAGTATTTT
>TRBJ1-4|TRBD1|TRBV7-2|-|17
CASSYLGQGRSNEKLFF
TGTGCCAGCAGTTACTTGGGACAGGGGAGGTCTAATGAAAAACTGTTTTTT
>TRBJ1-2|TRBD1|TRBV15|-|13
CATSRGTGRGYTF
TGTGCCACCAGCAGAGGGACAGGGCGCGGCTACACCTTC
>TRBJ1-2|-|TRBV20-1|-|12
CSASAVNYGYTF
TGCAGTGCTAGTGCAGTTAACTATGGCTACACCTTC
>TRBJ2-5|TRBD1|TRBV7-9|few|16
CASSPPGTGAQETQYF
TGTGCCAGCTCCCCCCCGGGGACAGGGGCACAAGAGACCCAGTACTTC
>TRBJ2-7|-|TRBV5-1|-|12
CASSGTDYEQYF
TGCGCCAGCAGCGGAACAGACTACGAGCAGTACTTC
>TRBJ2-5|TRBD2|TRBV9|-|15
CASSATGTIIETQYF
TGTGCCAGCAGCGCTACCGGGACTATCATAGAGACCCAGTACTTC
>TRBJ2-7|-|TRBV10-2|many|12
CASRGSHREQYF
TGCGCCAGCAGGGGGTCTCATCGGGAGCAGTACTTC
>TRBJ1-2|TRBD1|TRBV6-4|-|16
CASSDSNRADRGGYTF
TGTGCCAGCAGTGACTCCAACCGGGCGGACAGGGGAGGCTACACCTTC
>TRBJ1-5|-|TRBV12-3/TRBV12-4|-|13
CASSFSGSQPQHF
TGTGCCAGCAGTTTTTCCGGGTCCCAGCCCCAGCATTTT
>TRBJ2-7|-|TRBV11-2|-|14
CASSSTGKGYEQYF
TGTGCCAGCAGTTCTACAGGGAAGGGCTACGAGCAGTACTTC
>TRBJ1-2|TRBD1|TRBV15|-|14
CATIGTGLSYGYTF
TGTGCCACCATCGGGACAGGGCTTTCCTATGGCTACACCTTC
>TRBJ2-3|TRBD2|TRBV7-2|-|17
CASSHRLAGGVGDTQYF
TGTGCCAGCAGTCATCGACTAGCGGGAGGGGTGGGAGATACGCAGTATTTT
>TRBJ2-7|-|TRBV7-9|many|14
CASSRGTDRYEQYF
TGTGCCAGCAGCCGTGGGACCGACCGCTACGAGCAGTACTTC
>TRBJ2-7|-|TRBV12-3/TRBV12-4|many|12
CASSAQGYEQYF
TGTGCCAGCAGTGCCCAGGGTTACGAGCAGTACTTC